The 26 T cell receptor beta chains below all came from one sample that was sequenced in a study of blood T cell repertoires in COVID-19. Repertoires were generated with immunoSEQ multiplex PCR, while TCRdb's copy carries only in-frame clones and drops some. The table lists about 220,000 clones, 80% of them singletons. Sequencing was performed on peripheral blood. All receptors come from a woman in her 70s with acute or convalescent COVID-19.

This sequence joins TRBV29-1 and TRBJ2-2; TRBD1 agrees at 10 bases. Germline assignment: CDR1 SQVTM and CDR2 ANQGSEA. After removal of 5 bases from V and 4 bases from J, the junction contained 13 bases not matched to a gene. This CDR3 is 17 amino acids long. The CDR3 coding sequence is TGCAGCGTTCCCGGGCCGGGACAGGGGATTTTCACCGGGGAGCTGTTTTTT. Translation: CSVPGPGQGIFTGELFF.

The CDR3 here is CASSTREVAGEQYF. The CDR3 nucleotides read TGCGCCAGCAGCACTCGGGAGGTGGCGGGAGAGCAGTACTTC. The gene calls are TRBV5-1 and TRBJ2-7, with 7 bases matching TRBD2. The CDR3 sequence is 14 residues long. Per the germline V gene, CDR1 is SGHRS and CDR2 is YFSETQ. After removal of 4 bases from V and 7 bases from J, the junction contained 11 bases not matched to a gene.

CDR3: CASSDEASGGPLANTGELFF. In nucleotides, the CDR3 is TGTGCCAGCAGTGATGAGGCTAGCGGGGGGCCCCTCGCGAACACCGGGGAGCTGTTTTTT. This sequence joins TRBV6-4 and TRBJ2-2; TRBD2 aligns across 11 bases. This CDR3 comprises 20 residues. V shed 3 bases and J 0 bases; nucleotides not matched to a gene: 12. Germline V gives CDR1 MRHNA, CDR2 SNTAGT.

The J gene is TRBJ2-5, the V gene TRBV11-2, with D unresolved. This CDR3 is 13 amino acids long. The ends were cut back, 4 bases at V and 7 bases at J, with 13 bases in the middle. Germline V gene sequence: CDR1 SGHAT, CDR2 FQNNGV. The CDR3 spells CASSSTVGLTQYF. The CDR3 coding sequence is TGTGCCAGCAGCTCGACTGTCGGTCTGACCCAGTACTTC.

The chain combines TRBV10-3 with TRBJ2-1; 9 bases are shared with TRBD1. The CDR3 sequence is 14 residues long. Looked up from germline, CDR1 is ENHRY and CDR2 is SYGVKD. V lost 7 bases, J lost 5 bases, and 6 bases stayed unmatched. CDR3 amino acids: CAITTGGLDNEQFF. CDR3 nucleotide sequence: TGTGCCATCACGACAGGGGGTTTGGACAATGAGCAGTTCTTC.

The rearrangement links TRBV5-6 to TRBJ1-5; D unclear. Deletions cut 3 bases from V and 4 bases from J, with 8 bases between. Germline values: CDR1 SGHDT, CDR2 YYEEEE. The CDR3 contains 13 residues. The CDR3 DNA sequence: TGTGCCAGCAGCTACCAAGCAAATCAGCCCCAGCATTTT. Translation: CASSYQANQPQHF.

CDR3 nucleotide sequence: TGTGCCAGCAGTCTGGGGGCCGCCGTCAATGAGCAGTTCTTC. It specifies CASSLGAAVNEQFF. V usage is TRBV2 and J usage is TRBJ2-1; TRBD1 is a possible D gene (6 bases). The CDR3 totals 14 residues. Trimming pared 5 bases from V and 6 bases from J, leaving 14 bases between. Germline CDR1 reads SNHLY; CDR2 reads FYNNEI.

The chain carries TRBV19 and TRBJ1-2, with a tentative D call TRBD1 (5 bases). Germline loops: CDR1 LNHDA, CDR2 SQIVND (reference sequence). The CDR3 length is 16 residues. The V end was cut by 3 bases, the J end by 3 bases, with 17 bases between. For the CDR3, the DNA is TGTGCCAGTAGTATCCAGATCGGGGGAAGCTACTATGGCTACACCTTC. As protein: CASSIQIGGSYYGYTF. Based on the CDR3 plus reference TRBV19 and TRBJ1-2, the full variable domain is DGGITQSPKYLFRKEGQNVTLSCEQNLNHDAMYWYRQDPGQGLRLIYYSQIVNDFQKGDIAEGYSVSREKKESFPLTVTSAQKNPTAFYLCASSIQIGGSYYGYTFGSGTRLTVV.

The chain joins TRBV10-3 to TRBJ1-5; D remains unclear. This CDR3 region has 13 residues. Trimming took 10 bases from V and 7 from J, leaving 17 bases between them. Germline V gene sequence: CDR1 ENHRY, CDR2 SYGVKD. Here the CDR3 reads CATSPGLGQPQHF. The CDR3 DNA sequence: TGTGCCACTTCGCCCGGTCTAGGCCAGCCCCAGCATTTT.

V gene TRBV27 combines with J gene TRBJ2-7; 7 bases agree with TRBD1. The V segment lost 3 bases and the J segment 4 bases; nucleotides outside the gene matches: 6. The CDR3 has 14 amino acids. In germline, CDR1 is MNHEY, CDR2 SMNVEV (reference sequence). The DNA of the CDR3 is TGTGCCAGCAGTTTCGGTCAGGGGGAGTACGAGCAGTACTTC. Translating gives CASSFGQGEYEQYF.

The chain links TRBV20-1 to TRBJ2-1, with 7 bases identical to TRBD2. The CDR3 has 15 amino acids. V lost 3 bases and J lost 8; bases outside the gene matches: 13. The germline gives CDR1 DFQATT, CDR2 SNEGSKA (reference sequence). DNA of the CDR3: TGCAGTGCTAGTTCGTTGGGCGGGGCGGGGGATGAGCAGTTCTTC. Its translation is CSASSLGGAGDEQFF.

The V call is TRBV5-8, the J call TRBJ2-3; 12 nucleotides line up with TRBD1. Germline V lookup: CDR1 SGHTS, CDR2 YDEGEE. V lost 4 bases to trimming and J lost 2 bases; unmatched junction nucleotides: 2. This CDR3 region has 15 residues. CDR3: CASSRGQGATDTQYF. As DNA, the CDR3 is TGTGCCAGCAGCCGGGGACAGGGGGCCACAGATACGCAGTATTTT.

The chain couples TRBV19 to TRBJ1-2; D is undetermined. Germline V gene data show CDR1 as LNHDA and CDR2 as SQIVND (reference sequence). The CDR3 length is 13 residues. V was cut by 1 base and J by 6 bases, with 9 bases left in between. The CDR3 DNA reads TGTGCCAGTAGTATAGCTGCGGGAGATGGCTACACCTTC. Its translation: CASSIAAGDGYTF.

The CDR3 protein is CASSAGGWAYLPYEQYV. CDR3 bases: TGTGCCAGCAGCGCCGGAGGATGGGCGTACCTACCCTACGAGCAGTACGTC. The rearrangement joins TRBV9 to TRBJ2-7; maybe TRBD2 (5 bases). CDR1 SGDLS and CDR2 YYNGEE come from the germline V gene. V lost 3 bases and J lost 2, with 21 bases in between. The CDR3 contains 17 residues.

The chain is built from TRBV19 and TRBJ2-7; D possibly corresponds to TRBD2 (5 bases). Trimming took 5 bases from V and 11 from J, leaving 13 bases between them. The germline gives CDR1 LNHDA, CDR2 SQIVND (reference sequence). This CDR3 contains 11 residues. The CDR3 reads CASSPYQREYV. As DNA, the CDR3 is TGTGCCAGTAGTCCTTACCAGAGGGAGTACGTC.

This clone was detected once. The V gene is TRBV2, the J gene TRBJ1-2; D unclear. V gave up 0 bases and J gave up 5 bases, with 10 bases separating them. The germline V gene encodes CDR1 SNHLY and CDR2 FYNNEI. CDR3 length: 14 amino acids. CDR3 sequence: CASSEAGGYYGYTF. In DNA, the CDR3 is TGTGCCAGCAGTGAAGCAGGCGGGTATTATGGCTACACCTTC.

The chain uses TRBV25-1 and TRBJ2-3; D may be TRBD2 (6 bases). Germline CDR1 is MGHDK and CDR2 is SYGVNS. The CDR3 has 14 residues. Trimming removed 6 bases from V and 2 bases from J, with 12 bases in between. CDR3: CASSLAATTDTQYF. CDR3 bases: TGTGCCAGCAGCTTAGCGGCGACCACAGATACGCAGTATTTT.

In this sample, this clone turned up a few times. This chain connects TRBV6-1 to TRBJ1-2, with D possibly TRBD1 on 5 matching bases. Germline assignment: CDR1 MNHNS and CDR2 SASEGT. The CDR3 loop spans 14 amino acids. V was trimmed by 3 bases and J by 8 bases, leaving 16 bases between them. CDR3 loop: CASSDRAWGGGYTF. CDR3 in DNA: TGTGCCAGCAGTGACAGGGCATGGGGTGGGGGCTACACCTTC.

V gene TRBV10-3 combines with J gene TRBJ2-1, with 10 bases aligning to TRBD1. J lost 7 bases, V lost 7 bases, and 4 bases had no gene match. Germline CDR1 and CDR2: ENHRY and SYGVKD. There are 13 residues in the CDR3. The CDR3 protein is CAINGQGGNEQFF. CDR3 DNA sequence: TGTGCCATCAATGGACAGGGGGGAAATGAGCAGTTCTTC.

The rearrangement joins TRBV6-1 to TRBJ1-2; a weak D match, TRBD1 (5 bases). Trimming left V 2 bases short and J 4 bases short, with 17 bases between. This CDR3 spans 16 amino acids. Germline lookup yields CDR1 MNHNS and CDR2 SASEGT. The CDR3 DNA sequence: TGTGCCAGCAGTGAATATATAGCAGGGACTATCTATGGCTACACCTTC. Translating it yields CASSEYIAGTIYGYTF.

The chain links TRBV27 to TRBJ1-4; 9 bases fit TRBD1. The germline V gene has CDR1 MNHEY and CDR2 SMNVEV (reference sequence). V trimming: 1 base; J trimming: 2 bases; junction bases outside the gene matches: 5. This CDR3 spans 17 amino acids. This CDR3 reads CASSLLGQGGTNEKLFF. The CDR3 DNA reads TGTGCCAGCAGTTTATTGGGACAGGGAGGGACTAATGAAAAACTGTTTTTT.

The chain joins TRBV6-1 to TRBJ2-7, with D tentatively TRBD2 (5 bases). V was cut by 2 bases and J by 1 base, with 15 bases left in between. Germline assignment: CDR1 MNHNS and CDR2 SASEGT. CDR3 length equals 16 residues. The CDR3 loop is CASSEIMGAASYEQYV. Here the CDR3 DNA reads TGTGCCAGCAGTGAAATTATGGGAGCCGCATCCTACGAGCAGTACGTC.

CDR3 sequence: CASSPRAGQGASTGELFF. As DNA, the CDR3 is TGTGCCAGCTCACCACGTGCGGGACAGGGGGCGAGCACCGGGGAGCTGTTTTTT. The rearrangement links TRBV18 to TRBJ2-2; 12 positions agree with TRBD1. Per germline, CDR1 KGHSH and CDR2 LQKENI. The junction had 7 bases not matched to a gene; V was cut back by 1 base and J by 4 bases. The CDR3 spans 18 residues.

The gene calls are TRBV5-4 and TRBJ2-1; perhaps TRBD1 as D (5 bases). This CDR3 comprises 15 residues. The V gene lost 0 bases and the J gene lost 7 bases, with 14 bases spanning the gap. The V gene's germline CDR1 is SGHNT and CDR2 YYREEE (reference sequence). The CDR3 nucleotides are TGTGCCAGCAGCTTGGGGTGGGGCCCTGGGAATGAGCAGTTCTTC. Amino acid sequence: CASSLGWGPGNEQFF.

The chain employs TRBV9 and TRBJ2-5; 15 nucleotides match TRBD2. V was clipped by 4 bases and J by 0 bases; unmatched bases: 4. The CDR3 has 17 residues. CDR1 and CDR2 (germline): SGDLS, YYNGEE. CDR3 nucleotide sequence: TGTGCCAGCAGCCCAGGGACTAGCGGGGGGCACCAAGAGACCCAGTACTTC. This encodes CASSPGTSGGHQETQYF.

This clone was recorded once. The gene calls are TRBV19 and TRBJ2-1, with TRBD2 identical over 16 bases. Per germline, CDR1 LNHDA and CDR2 SQIVND (reference sequence). The CDR3 runs to 16 residues. V lost 11 bases, J lost 9 bases, and 13 bases stayed unmatched. CDR3 DNA: TGTGCCGCGGGACTAGCGGGGGGGCCGAAGAGGGGTGAGCAGTTCTTC. This sequence encodes CAAGLAGGPKRGEQFF.